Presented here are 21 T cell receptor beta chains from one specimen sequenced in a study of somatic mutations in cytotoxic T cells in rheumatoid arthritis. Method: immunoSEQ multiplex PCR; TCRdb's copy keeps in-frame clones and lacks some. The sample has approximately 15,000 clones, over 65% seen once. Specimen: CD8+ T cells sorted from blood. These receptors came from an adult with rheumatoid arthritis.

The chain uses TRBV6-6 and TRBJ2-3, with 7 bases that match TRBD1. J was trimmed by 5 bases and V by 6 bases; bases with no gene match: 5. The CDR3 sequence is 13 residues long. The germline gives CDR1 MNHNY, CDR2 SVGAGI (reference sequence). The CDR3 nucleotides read TGTGCCAGCAGCCAGGGACAGATAGATACGCAGTATTTT. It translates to CASSQGQIDTQYF.

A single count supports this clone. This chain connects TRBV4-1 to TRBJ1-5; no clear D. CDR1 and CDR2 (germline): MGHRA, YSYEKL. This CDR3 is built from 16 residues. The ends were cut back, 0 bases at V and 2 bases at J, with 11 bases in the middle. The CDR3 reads CASSQDESVGNQPQHF. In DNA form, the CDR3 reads TGCGCCAGCAGCCAAGATGAGTCAGTTGGCAATCAGCCCCAGCATTTT.

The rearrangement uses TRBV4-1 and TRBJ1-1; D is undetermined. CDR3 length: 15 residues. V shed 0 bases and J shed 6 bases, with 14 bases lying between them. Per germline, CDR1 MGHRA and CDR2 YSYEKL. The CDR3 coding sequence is TGCGCCAGCAGCCAAGATTCTCGGAATACAGCTGAAGCTTTCTTT. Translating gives CASSQDSRNTAEAFF.

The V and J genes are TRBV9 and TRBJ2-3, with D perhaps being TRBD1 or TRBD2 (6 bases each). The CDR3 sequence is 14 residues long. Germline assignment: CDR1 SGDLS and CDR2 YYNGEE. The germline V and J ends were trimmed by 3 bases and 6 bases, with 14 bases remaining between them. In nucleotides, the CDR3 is TGTGCCAGCAGCGGGGGGGATAGGGGGGATACGCAGTATTTT. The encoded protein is CASSGGDRGDTQYF.

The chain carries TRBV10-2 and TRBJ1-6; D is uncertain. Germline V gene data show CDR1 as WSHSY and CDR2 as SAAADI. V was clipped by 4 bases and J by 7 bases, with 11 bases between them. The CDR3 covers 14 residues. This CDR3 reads CASSGVGMNSPLHF. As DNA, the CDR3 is TGCGCCAGCAGTGGGGTAGGGATGAATTCACCCCTCCACTTT.

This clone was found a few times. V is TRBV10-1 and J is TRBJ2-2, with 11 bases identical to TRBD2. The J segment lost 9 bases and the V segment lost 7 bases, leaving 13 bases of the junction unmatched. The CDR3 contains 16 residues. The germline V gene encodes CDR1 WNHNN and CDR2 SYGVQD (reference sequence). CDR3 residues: CASNDGLAGLYRELFF. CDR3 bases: TGCGCCAGCAACGACGGACTAGCGGGTTTATATCGGGAGCTGTTTTTT.

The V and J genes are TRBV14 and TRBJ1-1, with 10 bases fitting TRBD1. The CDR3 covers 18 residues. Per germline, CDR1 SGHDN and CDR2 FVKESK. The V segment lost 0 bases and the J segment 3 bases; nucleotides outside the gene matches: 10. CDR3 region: CASSQDFRTGGAYTEAFF. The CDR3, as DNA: TGTGCCAGCAGCCAAGATTTCCGGACAGGGGGAGCGTACACTGAAGCTTTCTTT. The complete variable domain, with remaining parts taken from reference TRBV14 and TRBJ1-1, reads EAGVTQFPSHSVIEKGQTVTLRCDPISGHDNLYWYRRVMGKEIKFLLHFVKESKQDESGMPNNRFLAERTGGTYSTLKVQPAELEDSGVYFCASSQDFRTGGAYTEAFFGQGTRLTVV.

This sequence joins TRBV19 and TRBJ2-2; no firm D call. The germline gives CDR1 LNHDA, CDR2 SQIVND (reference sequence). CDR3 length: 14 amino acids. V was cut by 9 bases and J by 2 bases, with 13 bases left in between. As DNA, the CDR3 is TGTGCCAGCCAGGTAGTCGCAAACACCGGGGAGCTGTTTTTT. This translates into CASQVVANTGELFF. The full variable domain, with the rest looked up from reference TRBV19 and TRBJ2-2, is DGGITQSPKYLFRKEGQNVTLSCEQNLNHDAMYWYRQDPGQGLRLIYYSQIVNDFQKGDIAEGYSVSREKKESFPLTVTSAQKNPTAFYLCASQVVANTGELFFGEGSRLTVL.

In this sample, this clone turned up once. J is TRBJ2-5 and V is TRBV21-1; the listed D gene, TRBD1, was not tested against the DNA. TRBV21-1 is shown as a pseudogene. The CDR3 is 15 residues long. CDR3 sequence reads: CASSGSQGTRETQYF. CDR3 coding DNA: TGTGCCAGCAGCGGGAGCCAGGGGACAAGGGAGACCCAGTACTTC.

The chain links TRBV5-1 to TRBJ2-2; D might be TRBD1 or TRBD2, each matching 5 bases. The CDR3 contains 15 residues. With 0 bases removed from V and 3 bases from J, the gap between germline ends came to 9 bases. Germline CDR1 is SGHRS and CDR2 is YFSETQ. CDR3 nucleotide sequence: TGCGCCAGCAGCTTGGACTGGGGGTACACCGGGGAGCTGTTTTTT. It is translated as CASSLDWGYTGELFF.

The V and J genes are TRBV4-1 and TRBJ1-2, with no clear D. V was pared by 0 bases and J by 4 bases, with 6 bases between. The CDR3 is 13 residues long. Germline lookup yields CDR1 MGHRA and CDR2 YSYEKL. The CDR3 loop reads CASSQDPGYGYTF. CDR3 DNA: TGCGCCAGCAGCCAAGATCCGGGCTATGGCTACACCTTC.

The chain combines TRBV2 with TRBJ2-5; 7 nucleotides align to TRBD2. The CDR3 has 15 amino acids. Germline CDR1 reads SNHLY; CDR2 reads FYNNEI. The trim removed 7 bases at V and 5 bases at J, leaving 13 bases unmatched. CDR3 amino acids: CASKATTSSLETQYF. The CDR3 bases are TGTGCCAGCAAGGCCACGACTAGCTCGTTGGAGACCCAGTACTTC.

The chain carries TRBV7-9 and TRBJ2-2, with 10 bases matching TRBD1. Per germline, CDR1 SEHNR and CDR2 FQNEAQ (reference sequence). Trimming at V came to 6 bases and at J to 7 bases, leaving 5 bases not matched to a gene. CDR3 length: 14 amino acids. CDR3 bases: TGTGCCAGCAGTACGACAGGGGGCATCGGGGAGCTGTTTTTT. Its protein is CASSTTGGIGELFF.

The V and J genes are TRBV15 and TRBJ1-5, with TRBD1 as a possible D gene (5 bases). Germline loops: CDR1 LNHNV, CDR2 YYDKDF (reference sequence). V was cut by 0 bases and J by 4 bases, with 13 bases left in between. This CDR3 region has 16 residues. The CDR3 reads CATSRDSGVGNQPQHF. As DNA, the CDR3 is TGTGCCACCAGCAGAGATTCGGGGGTAGGGAATCAGCCCCAGCATTTT. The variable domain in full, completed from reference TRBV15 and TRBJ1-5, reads DAMVIQNPRYQVTQFGKPVTLSCSQTLNHNVMYWYQQKSSQAPKLLFHYYDKDFNNEADTPDNFQSRRPNTSFCFLDIRSPGLGDTAMYLCATSRDSGVGNQPQHFGDGTRLSIL.

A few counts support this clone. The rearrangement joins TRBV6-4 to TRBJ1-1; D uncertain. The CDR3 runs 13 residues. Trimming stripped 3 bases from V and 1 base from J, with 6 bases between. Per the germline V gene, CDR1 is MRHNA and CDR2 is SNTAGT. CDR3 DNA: TGTGCCAGCAGTGATACGGAGAACACTGAAGCTTTCTTT. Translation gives CASSDTENTEAFF.

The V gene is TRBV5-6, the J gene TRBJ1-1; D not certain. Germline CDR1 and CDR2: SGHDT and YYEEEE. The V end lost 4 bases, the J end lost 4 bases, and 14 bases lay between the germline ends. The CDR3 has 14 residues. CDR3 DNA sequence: TGTGCCAGCAGCCTGAATCCCTCGAGCACTGAAGCTTTCTTT. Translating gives CASSLNPSSTEAFF.

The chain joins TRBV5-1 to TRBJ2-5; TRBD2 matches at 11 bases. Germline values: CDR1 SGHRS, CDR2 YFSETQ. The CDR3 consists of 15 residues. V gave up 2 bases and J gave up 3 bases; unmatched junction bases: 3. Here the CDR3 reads CASSFTSGRKETQYF. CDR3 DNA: TGCGCCAGCAGCTTTACTAGCGGGAGAAAAGAGACCCAGTACTTC.

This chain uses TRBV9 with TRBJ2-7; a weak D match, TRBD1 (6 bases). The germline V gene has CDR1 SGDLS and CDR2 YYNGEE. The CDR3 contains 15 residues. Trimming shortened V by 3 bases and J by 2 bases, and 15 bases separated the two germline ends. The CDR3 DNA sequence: TGTGCCAGCAGCGCCTCACAGGGCTATGCCTACGAGCAGTACTTC. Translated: CASSASQGYAYEQYF.

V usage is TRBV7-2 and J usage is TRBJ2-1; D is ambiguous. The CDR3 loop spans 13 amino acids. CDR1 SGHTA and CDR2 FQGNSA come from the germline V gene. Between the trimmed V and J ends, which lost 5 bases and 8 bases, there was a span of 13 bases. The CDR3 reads CASSASSGDEQFF. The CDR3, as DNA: TGTGCCAGCAGCGCCTCGTCGGGCGATGAGCAGTTCTTC. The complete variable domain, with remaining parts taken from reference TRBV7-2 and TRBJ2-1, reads GAGVSQSPSNKVTEKGKDVELRCDPISGHTALYWYRQSLGQGLEFLIYFQGNSAPDKSGLPSDRFSAERTGGSVSTLTIQRTQQEDSAVYLCASSASSGDEQFFGPGTRLTVL.

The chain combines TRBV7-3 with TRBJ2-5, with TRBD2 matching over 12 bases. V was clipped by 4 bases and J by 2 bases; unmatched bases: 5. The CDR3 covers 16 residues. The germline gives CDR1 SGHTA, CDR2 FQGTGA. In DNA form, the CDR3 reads TGTGCCAGCAGCTCCGCGACTAGCGGGGGACAAGAGACCCAGTACTTC. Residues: CASSSATSGGQETQYF.

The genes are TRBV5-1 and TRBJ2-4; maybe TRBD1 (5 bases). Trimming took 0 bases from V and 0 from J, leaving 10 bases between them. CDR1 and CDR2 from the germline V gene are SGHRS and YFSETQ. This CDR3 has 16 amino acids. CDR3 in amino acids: CASSLGGREAKNIQYF. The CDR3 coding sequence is TGCGCCAGCAGCTTGGGCGGCAGGGAAGCCAAAAACATTCAGTACTTC. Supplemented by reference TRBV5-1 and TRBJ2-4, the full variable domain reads KAGVTQTPRYLIKTRGQQVTLSCSPISGHRSVSWYQQTPGQGLQFLFEYFSETQRNKGNFPGRFSGRQFSNSRSEMNVSTLELGDSALYLCASSLGGREAKNIQYFGAGTRLSVL.